This T cell receptor (beta chain) was identified in a study of T cell changes during pregnancy in multiple sclerosis (dated by TCRdb to the late 2010s). For the study in its entirety: Changes in the T cell repertoire over the course of pregnancy were examined in this study in women with multiple sclerosis.

Receptor amplification or capture employed the immunoSEQ multiplex PCR assay. Entries here come from immuneACCESS through TCRdb and include only in-frame sequences with V and J called. Some clones fail to appear in such tables; in the studies checked, an unresolved V gene covers under half of the shortfall, and the cause of the remainder is unknown. The table for this sample lists over 60,000 clones; about 91% of them were counted only once. The ten largest make up 0.29% of the sample. The CDR3 numbers 17 residues from cysteine through phenylalanine. The read is trimmed to its CDR3 DNA, 51 bases read in frame from base 1. V is cut by 0 bases and J by 9 bases, and the space between the germline ends is 18 bases. Via the germline V gene (reference sequence), CDR1 is LNHNV and CDR2 YYDKDF. Worth noting for this clone: Its antigen is still unknown. Base qualities are not recorded, but no much larger clone differs from it by a single base.

This receptor was identified in a female donor in good health, enrolled as a control in a pregnancy study. Sequencing used CD4+ T cells from peripheral blood mononuclear cells, obtained in the third trimester of pregnancy. Recombination joined TRBV15 with TRBJ1-6, and the D gene may be TRBD1, 6 bases matching. The CDR3 sequence is CATSRDRVAGAGSPLHF. The nucleotide sequence is given as TGTGCCACCAGCAGAGATCGAGTAGCAGGGGCTGGTTCACCCCTCCACTTT.